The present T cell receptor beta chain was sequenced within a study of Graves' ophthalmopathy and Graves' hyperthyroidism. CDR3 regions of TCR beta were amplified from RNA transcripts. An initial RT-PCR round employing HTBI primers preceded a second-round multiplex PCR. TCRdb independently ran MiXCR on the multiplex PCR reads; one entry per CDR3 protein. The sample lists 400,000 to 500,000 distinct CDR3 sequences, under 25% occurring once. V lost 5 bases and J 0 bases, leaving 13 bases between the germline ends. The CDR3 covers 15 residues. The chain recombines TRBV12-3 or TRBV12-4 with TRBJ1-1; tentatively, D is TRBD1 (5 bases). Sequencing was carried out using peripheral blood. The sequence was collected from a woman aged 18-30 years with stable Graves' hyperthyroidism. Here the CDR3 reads CASSQPTVLNTEAFF. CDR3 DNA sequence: TGTGCCAGCAGTCAACCGACAGTTTTGAACACTGAAGCTTTCTTT.